This TCR beta chain appears in the sequencing data of a study of blood T cells in healthy people across ages. Combining a sample-barcoded 5' primer with a J-beta primer mix, a second PCR ran for about 6 to 12 cycles. Using its own MiXCR run on the 5' RACE reads, TCRdb lists one record per CDR3 protein. The sample shows 800,000 to 950,000 distinct CDR3 sequences, about 34% of them seen only once. This CDR3 comprises 15 residues. Unmatched junction bases numbered 9, after V lost 7 bases and J lost 1 base. This clonotype was seen a few times. Antigen: not known. Whole-study findings and limits: It was held that the diversity estimates obtained from one million T cells were underestimates. Relative to aged donors, long-lived donors carried more naive CD4+ cells and displayed higher diversity. PBMCs that were unsorted prevented a conclusive naive versus antigen-experienced comparison. Donor CMV infection status was unknown, possibly confounding age-related changes in expanded clonotypes.

The TCR was taken from a man aged 18 to 29 in good health. V is TRBV12-3 or TRBV12-4 and J is TRBJ1-1; 7 nucleotides match TRBD1. Material for sequencing was blood. CDR3 DNA: TGTGCCAGCAATCCTACCGGGACAGCGAACACTGAAGCTTTCTTT. This translates into CASNPTGTANTEAFF.